The 31 T cell receptor beta chains presented below share a single source sample, sequenced in a study of siplizumab effects on memory and regulatory T cells. Libraries were prepared by immunoSEQ multiplex PCR; TCRdb keeps only in-frame clonotypes and omits some of them. The data hold some 100,000 clones, with 93% observed a single time. Sequenced material: non-Treg CD4+ T cells sorted from blood. The receptors were sampled from a human donor in good health.

The chain has TRBV5-1 and TRBJ2-2, with 8 positions matching TRBD1. The CDR3 loop spans 13 amino acids. Germline CDR1 SGHRS, CDR2 YFSETQ. Trimming took 2 bases from V and 7 from J; bases not matched to a gene: 1. The CDR3 DNA sequence: TGCGCCAGCAGCTTACAGGGGGTCGGGGAGCTGTTTTTT. This codes for CASSLQGVGELFF.

The rearrangement uses TRBV7-2 and TRBJ1-2; no clear D. The V end was cut by 1 base, the J end by 3 bases, with 12 bases between. This CDR3 region has 15 residues. The germline V gene has CDR1 SGHTA and CDR2 FQGNSA. In DNA form, the CDR3 reads TGTGCCAGCAGCTTAGTGATATACGGGGACTATGGCTACACCTTC. Translated: CASSLVIYGDYGYTF.

CDR3 sequence reads: CASSLNRQGYQPQHF. The CDR3 DNA follows: TGTGCCAGCAGCTTAAATCGACAGGGGTATCAGCCCCAGCATTTT. The chain links TRBV7-2 to TRBJ1-5, with 8 bases that match TRBD1. CDR1 and CDR2 from the germline V gene are SGHTA and FQGNSA. V lost 2 bases and J lost 5; bases outside the gene matches: 5. The CDR3 is 15 residues long.

The J gene is TRBJ1-2, the V gene TRBV18, with 7 nucleotides matching TRBD1. Looked up from germline, CDR1 is KGHSH and CDR2 is LQKENI. J was trimmed by 11 bases and V by 5 bases; bases with no gene match: 11. The length of the CDR3 is 13 residues. The CDR3 DNA follows: TGTGCCAGCTCAACCGGGACAGCGCGGGGGTACACCTTC. The encoded protein is CASSTGTARGYTF.

The chain combines TRBV10-2 with TRBJ1-5; D ambiguous. The CDR3 extends over 13 amino acids. With 3 bases removed from V and 4 bases from J, the gap between germline ends came to 7 bases. The germline gives CDR1 WSHSY, CDR2 SAAADI. The CDR3 here is CASSDLGNQPQHF. In DNA, the CDR3 is TGCGCCAGCAGTGATTTAGGGAATCAGCCCCAGCATTTT.

The V gene is TRBV11-2, the J gene TRBJ2-5; D is tentatively TRBD1 or TRBD2 (6 bases each). In germline, CDR1 is SGHAT, CDR2 FQNNGV. Trimming shortened V by 5 bases and J by 5 bases, and 18 bases separated the two germline ends. This CDR3 is 15 amino acids long. The CDR3 bases are TGTGCCAGCAGCCCCGGTGGGATAGGGGGGGAGACCCAGTACTTC. It is translated as CASSPGGIGGETQYF.

J is TRBJ2-5 and V is TRBV28, with D unclear. The CDR3 has 11 amino acids. Germline loops: CDR1 MDHEN, CDR2 SYDVKM. Trimming removed 8 bases at V and 4 bases at J, with 8 bases between. The CDR3 protein is CASAWRETQYF. The CDR3 DNA reads TGTGCCAGCGCTTGGCGAGAGACCCAGTACTTC.

This chain joins TRBV6-4 and TRBJ1-6, with a weak D call TRBD1 (6 bases). Trimming removed 3 bases from V and 9 bases from J, with 9 bases in between. Germline-derived CDR1 and CDR2 are MRHNA and SNTAGT. The CDR3 loop spans 13 amino acids. The CDR3 DNA follows: TGTGCCAGCAGTGAGGACAGATTTTCACCCCTCCACTTT. It specifies CASSEDRFSPLHF.

J is TRBJ1-5 and V is TRBV28; D is perhaps TRBD1 (5 bases). The CDR3 is 15 amino acids. Germline loops: CDR1 MDHEN, CDR2 SYDVKM. V was cut by 1 base and J by 4 bases, with 11 bases left in between. The CDR3 coding sequence is TGTGCCAGCAGTTTATCTTGGGGGGGGAATCAGCCCCAGCATTTT. It codes for CASSLSWGGNQPQHF. Full variable domain (outside the CDR3, taken from reference TRBV28 and TRBJ1-5): DVKVTQSSRYLVKRTGEKVFLECVQDMDHENMFWYRQDPGLGLRLIYFSYDVKMKEKGDIPEGYSVSREKKERFSLILESASTNQTSMYLCASSLSWGGNQPQHFGDGTRLSIL.

The chain is built from TRBV18 and TRBJ2-7; 8 positions agree with TRBD2. The germline gives CDR1 KGHSH, CDR2 LQKENI. The CDR3 consists of 17 residues. The junction had 16 bases not matched to a gene; V was cut back by 2 bases and J by 7 bases. CDR3 sequence reads: CASSPSVGAGGTGEQYF. DNA of the CDR3: TGTGCCAGCTCACCAAGCGTCGGGGCGGGGGGCACCGGGGAGCAGTACTTC.

This clone was seen only a few times. This sequence joins TRBV19 and TRBJ1-5; maybe TRBD1 (5 bases). V was trimmed by 3 bases and J by 6 bases, leaving 15 bases between them. Germline values: CDR1 LNHDA, CDR2 SQIVND (reference sequence). The CDR3 length is 15 residues. CDR3 sequence: CASSIGEGLRQPQHF. DNA for the CDR3: TGTGCCAGTAGTATCGGAGAGGGGTTGCGTCAGCCCCAGCATTTT.

V is TRBV18 and J is TRBJ2-2; D not resolved. The CDR3 is 14 amino acids. V was clipped by 1 base and J by 3 bases, with 6 bases between them. The germline CDR1 and CDR2 sequences are KGHSH and LQKENI. CDR3: CASSPHIDTGELFF. The CDR3, as DNA: TGTGCCAGCTCACCACATATTGACACCGGGGAGCTGTTTTTT.

This chain joins TRBV11-3 and TRBJ2-2; tentatively, D is TRBD2 (5 bases). This CDR3 is built from 15 residues. Trimming stripped 5 bases from V and 6 bases from J, with 16 bases between. CDR1 is SGHNT and CDR2 is YENEEA in the germline V gene. Written as DNA, the CDR3 is TGTGCCAGCAGCACCCGGGAAGACCAATCCGGGGAGCTGTTTTTT. Its protein product is CASSTREDQSGELFF. The full variable domain, completed using reference TRBV11-3 and TRBJ2-2, is EAGVVQSPRYKIIEKKQPVAFWCNPISGHNTLYWYLQNLGQGPELLIRYENEEAVDDSQLPKDRFSAERLKGVDSTLKIQPAELGDSAVYLCASSTREDQSGELFFGEGSRLTVL.

J is TRBJ1-5 and V is TRBV19; D is perhaps TRBD1 (5 bases). The CDR3 has 14 residues. CDR1 LNHDA and CDR2 SQIVND come from the germline V gene (reference sequence). The V gene lost 2 bases and the J gene lost 7 bases, with 12 bases spanning the gap. CDR3 DNA: TGTGCCAGTAGTATATGGGGGATCTCGCAGCCCCAGCATTTT. Translating it yields CASSIWGISQPQHF. Drawing the rest from reference TRBV19 and TRBJ1-5, the complete variable domain is DGGITQSPKYLFRKEGQNVTLSCEQNLNHDAMYWYRQDPGQGLRLIYYSQIVNDFQKGDIAEGYSVSREKKESFPLTVTSAQKNPTAFYLCASSIWGISQPQHFGDGTRLSIL.

This clone was recorded once. This chain uses TRBV6-1 with TRBJ1-1; D is uncertain. The CDR3 covers 13 residues. V was shortened by 7 bases and J by 3 bases, with 12 bases between the two germline ends. Germline V gene lookup returns CDR1 MNHNS and CDR2 SASEGT. CDR3 loop: CASTGLYYTEAFF. CDR3 nucleotides: TGTGCCAGCACAGGTCTCTATTACACTGAAGCTTTCTTT.

The gene calls are TRBV11-1 and TRBJ2-7, with 10 bases lining up with TRBD1. The CDR3 has 15 amino acids. Germline V gene sequence: CDR1 SGHAT, CDR2 FQDESV (reference sequence). V shed 7 bases and J 0 bases; nucleotides not matched to a gene: 6. The CDR3: CASMVGTGVSYEQYF. CDR3 bases: TGTGCCAGCATGGTCGGGACAGGGGTCTCCTACGAGCAGTACTTC.

CDR3 in amino acids: CASSQSRGHEKLFF. Here the CDR3 DNA reads TGTGCCAGCAGCCAGTCCAGGGGGCACGAAAAACTGTTTTTT. The rearrangement uses TRBV7-9 and TRBJ1-4, with TRBD1 matching 8 bases. CDR3 length: 14 amino acids. From germline, CDR1 is SEHNR and CDR2 FQNEAQ (reference sequence). V was clipped by 5 bases and J by 8 bases; unmatched bases: 7.

The chain couples TRBV18 to TRBJ1-4; TRBD1 might be the D (6 bases). CDR3 length: 15 residues. The V gene's germline CDR1 is KGHSH and CDR2 LQKENI. The V end was cut by 4 bases, the J end by 5 bases, with 14 bases between. In DNA, the CDR3 is TGTGCCAGCTCACAATCCAGGGGCCCGAATGAAAAACTGTTTTTT. Translating gives CASSQSRGPNEKLFF.

The chain joins TRBV7-9 to TRBJ1-2; a possible D gene is TRBD1 (6 bases). The CDR3 extends over 13 amino acids. The ends were cut back, 5 bases at V and 5 bases at J, with 12 bases in the middle. The germline CDR1 and CDR2 sequences are SEHNR and FQNEAQ (reference sequence). CDR3 protein: CASSPGEGYGYTF. The CDR3, as DNA: TGTGCCAGCAGCCCAGGGGAGGGATATGGCTACACCTTC.

The chain couples TRBV9 to TRBJ2-7; D is unresolved. Germline loops: CDR1 SGDLS, CDR2 YYNGEE. V shed 0 bases and J shed 1 base, with 11 bases lying between them. There are 15 residues in the CDR3. The CDR3 sequence: CASSVGPSQSYEQYF. In DNA, the CDR3 is TGTGCCAGCAGCGTAGGTCCCAGTCAGTCCTACGAGCAGTACTTC.

V and J are TRBV9 and TRBJ1-1, with 9 bases fitting TRBD1. With V trimmed by 2 bases and J by 3 bases, 5 bases remained unmatched. Germline values: CDR1 SGDLS, CDR2 YYNGEE. The length of the CDR3 is 15 residues. For the CDR3, the DNA is TGTGCCAGCAGCGTGATGGGACAGGGCCACACTGAAGCTTTCTTT. This encodes CASSVMGQGHTEAFF.

The chain is built from TRBV14 and TRBJ2-7, with 8 bases fitting TRBD1. CDR1 is SGHDN, CDR2 FVKESK, per germline. After removal of 5 bases from V and 4 bases from J, the junction contained 4 bases not matched to a gene. CDR3 length: 13 residues. CDR3 residues: CASSLTGEYEQYF. The CDR3 bases are TGTGCCAGCAGCTTGACAGGGGAGTACGAGCAGTACTTC.

The J gene is TRBJ2-5, the V gene TRBV6-5, with no clear D. Germline CDR1 reads MNHEY; CDR2 reads SVGAGI. The CDR3 is 14 amino acids. V was cut by 0 bases and J by 4 bases, with 9 bases left in between. The CDR3, as DNA: TGTGCCAGCAGTTACTCGTGGACGGCAGAGACCCAGTACTTC. Translating gives CASSYSWTAETQYF.

The rearrangement links TRBV2 to TRBJ2-1; the D call may be TRBD1 or TRBD2 (5 bases each). Trimming removed 7 bases from V and 0 bases from J, with 13 bases in between. CDR3 length: 15 amino acids. Germline loops: CDR1 SNHLY, CDR2 FYNNEI. This CDR3 is CASTNLGTSYNEQFF. The CDR3 nucleotides read TGTGCCAGCACTAACTTAGGGACCTCCTACAATGAGCAGTTCTTC.

The chain uses TRBV19 and TRBJ2-1; D possibly matches TRBD1 or TRBD2 (5 bases each). Germline V gene lookup returns CDR1 LNHDA and CDR2 SQIVND (reference sequence). The V and J ends lost 3 bases and 7 bases respectively, with 13 bases between them. The CDR3 consists of 14 residues. The CDR3 loop is CASSMGVSSNEQFF. DNA for the CDR3: TGTGCCAGTAGTATGGGGGTGTCAAGTAATGAGCAGTTCTTC.

The genes are TRBV11-3 and TRBJ2-7; 7 positions agree with TRBD2. CDR1 and CDR2 from the germline V gene are SGHNT and YENEEA. The CDR3 is 15 amino acids. With 1 base clipped from V and 3 bases from J, the junction kept 6 bases outside the gene matches. The CDR3 protein is CASSLGLAEGYEQYF. The CDR3 DNA follows: TGTGCCAGCAGCTTAGGTCTAGCGGAAGGCTACGAGCAGTACTTC. The whole variable domain, filled in from reference TRBV11-3 and TRBJ2-7, reads EAGVVQSPRYKIIEKKQPVAFWCNPISGHNTLYWYLQNLGQGPELLIRYENEEAVDDSQLPKDRFSAERLKGVDSTLKIQPAELGDSAVYLCASSLGLAEGYEQYFGPGTRLTVT.

This clone was seen a single time. J is TRBJ2-1 and V is TRBV2; D ambiguous. V lost 4 bases and J 6 bases, leaving 13 bases between the germline ends. Germline assignment: CDR1 SNHLY and CDR2 FYNNEI. This CDR3 has 14 residues. CDR3 sequence: CASSASGQINEQFF. The CDR3 coding sequence is TGTGCCAGCAGTGCCTCTGGGCAGATCAATGAGCAGTTCTTC.

The gene calls are TRBV28 and TRBJ1-5; 8 nucleotides align to TRBD1. V was pared by 7 bases and J by 7 bases, with 6 bases of the junction left unmatched. This CDR3 contains 13 residues. Germline loops: CDR1 MDHEN, CDR2 SYDVKM. The CDR3 bases are TGTGCCAGCATCGACAGGGACAGGCAGCCCCAGCATTTT. It yields the protein CASIDRDRQPQHF.

This clone was recorded once. Other DNA sequences in the sample encode the same CDR3. The J gene is TRBJ1-1, the V gene TRBV7-9; D is unresolved. V dropped 5 bases and J dropped 3 bases, with 7 bases sitting between them. The CDR3 is 12 amino acids. Germline assignment: CDR1 SEHNR and CDR2 FQNEAQ (reference sequence). The CDR3 region has the DNA TGTGCCAGCAGCCCCCGGGACACTGAAGCTTTCTTT. Translated: CASSPRDTEAFF. Full variable domain (missing parts from reference TRBV7-9 and TRBJ1-1): DTGVSQNPRHKITKRGQNVTFRCDPISEHNRLYWYRQTLGQGPEFLTYFQNEAQLEKSRLLSDRFSAERPKGSFSTLEIQRTEQGDSAMYLCASSPRDTEAFFGQGTRLTVV.

The gene calls are TRBV21-1 and TRBJ2-7; whether TRBD2, the table's D call, matches the DNA was not checked. TRBV21-1 is noted as a pseudogene. CDR3 length equals 15 residues. The CDR3 region is CASMRAGRQSYEQYF. CDR3 in DNA: TGTGCCAGCATGAGGGCCGGACGGCAATCCTACGAGCAGTACTTC.

CDR3 nucleotides: TGCGCCAGCAGCCAAGTAGGATTAGCGGGGGGAACAGATACGCAGTATTTT. This encodes CASSQVGLAGGTDTQYF. The rearrangement joins TRBV4-1 to TRBJ2-3, with 10 bases matching TRBD2. This CDR3 comprises 17 residues. Germline values: CDR1 MGHRA, CDR2 YSYEKL. V was pared by 1 base and J by 3 bases, with 7 bases of the junction left unmatched.